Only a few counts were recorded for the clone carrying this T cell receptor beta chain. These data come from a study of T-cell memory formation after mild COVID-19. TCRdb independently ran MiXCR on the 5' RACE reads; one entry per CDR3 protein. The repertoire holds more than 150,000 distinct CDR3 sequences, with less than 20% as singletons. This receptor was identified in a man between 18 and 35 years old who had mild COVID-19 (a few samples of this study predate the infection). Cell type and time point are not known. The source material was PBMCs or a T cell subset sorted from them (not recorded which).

The CDR3 sequence is CASSGYSGSSYNEQFF. CDR3 in DNA: TGTGCCAGCAGTGGATATAGCGGGAGCTCCTACAATGAGCAGTTCTTC. V usage is TRBV25-1 and J usage is TRBJ2-1, with 9 bases fitting TRBD2. V trimming: 4 bases; J trimming: 0 bases; junction bases outside the gene matches: 4. CDR3 size: 16 residues. From germline, CDR1 is MGHDK and CDR2 SYGVNS.